Listed below are T cell receptor beta chains from one sample, sequenced in a study of CD8 T cells in ankylosing spondylitis. MiXCR was run by TCRdb on the 5' RACE reads, yielding one entry per CDR3 protein. The sample contains fewer than 550,000 distinct CDR3 sequences, less than 6% of which appear only once. The sample taken for sequencing was blood, either unsorted or a sorted T cell fraction (not recorded which). These receptors were obtained from a male donor with ankylosing spondylitis. Each CDR3 is given with its conserved first and last residue. A D gene is named only where the DNA matches it firmly. Rows give clone size only sometimes, using once, few, many, or a class for an expanded clone.

TRBJ2-6 17 many TRBD1 TRBV9 CASSERQGGSGANVLTF TGTGCCAGCAGCGAAAGACAGGGTGGCTCTGGGGCCAACGTCCTGACTTTC
TRBJ2-3 14 many NA TRBV10-3 CATRRDLATDTQYF TGTGCCACCCGCCGGGACTTAGCCACAGATACGCAGTATTTT
TRBJ2-5 14 NA TRBD1 TRBV30 CAGKSDRAWGTQYF TGTGCCGGAAAATCGGACAGGGCTTGGGGGACCCAGTACTTC
TRBJ2-3 15 few NA TRBV5-1 CASSGSGAGTDTQYF TGCGCCAGCAGCGGATCAGGGGCGGGGACAGATACGCAGTATTTT
TRBJ2-3 14 many NA TRBV12-3/TRBV12-4 CASSLGAVADTQYF TGTGCCAGCAGTTTAGGAGCCGTCGCAGATACGCAGTATTTT
TRBJ1-3 15 few TRBD1 TRBV2 CASSLDRVGGNTIYF TGTGCCAGCAGTCTCGACAGGGTGGGAGGAAACACCATATATTTT
TRBJ2-7 13 many TRBD1 TRBV7-6 CASGRGQGYEQYF TGTGCCAGCGGCCGGGGACAGGGCTACGAGCAGTACTTC
TRBJ1-5 16 many NA TRBV6-1 CASSTGRGFGNQPQHF TGTGCCAGCAGCACGGGTCGGGGATTTGGCAATCAGCCCCAGCATTTT
TRBJ2-5 14 many NA TRBV4-2 CASSQEPQRETQYF TGTGCCAGCAGCCAAGAACCCCAACGAGAGACCCAGTACTTC
TRBJ2-3 17 few NA TRBV6-1 CASSQTPGPLRPDTQYF TGTGCCAGCAGCCAAACACCGGGACCGCTAAGGCCAGACACGCAGTATTTT
TRBJ2-3 13 many NA TRBV28 CATTVISTDTQYF TGTGCCACCACAGTAATCAGCACAGATACGCAGTATTTT
TRBJ2-1 16 many TRBD1 TRBV5-1 CASSLAGTGPYNEQFF TGCGCCAGCAGCTTGGCCGGGACAGGGCCCTACAATGAGCAGTTCTTC
TRBJ2-2 16 many NA TRBV9 CASSPRPRTNTGELFF TGTGCCAGCAGCCCCCGCCCCCGTACGAACACCGGGGAGCTGTTTTTT
TRBJ2-3 16 many TRBD1 TRBV6-5 CASSWTRTGRTDTQYF TGTGCCAGCAGTTGGACAAGGACAGGGAGGACAGATACGCAGTATTTT
TRBJ1-2 15 many NA TRBV4-3 CASSQDPRADYGYTF TGCGCCAGCAGCCAAGATCCCAGGGCGGACTATGGCTACACCTTC
TRBJ1-1 13 many NA TRBV5-1 CASSSGRNTEAFF TGTGCCAGCAGCTCTGGACGGAACACTGAAGCTTTCTTT
TRBJ2-7 15 many NA TRBV7-9 CASSSSGAMAYEQYF TGTGCCAGCAGCTCCTCCGGGGCTATGGCCTACGAGCAGTACTTC
TRBJ2-1 15 NA TRBD2 TRBV28 CASSLSLAGSGEQFF TGTGCCAGCAGTTTATCCCTAGCGGGGAGTGGTGAGCAGTTCTTC
TRBJ1-2 15 many NA TRBV12-3/TRBV12-4 CASSTGGGRNNGYTF TGTGCCAGCAGTACCGGTGGAGGGCGCAATAATGGCTACACCTTC
TRBJ2-7 14 many NA TRBV3-1 CASSQAGPSGEQYF TGTGCCAGCAGCCAAGCGGGCCCGTCGGGGGAGCAGTACTTC
TRBJ1-2 11 many NA TRBV29-1 CSVEGIAGYTF TGCAGCGTTGAGGGGATTGCGGGCTACACCTTC
TRBJ2-2 15 many TRBD1 TRBV12-3/TRBV12-4 CASMTGKIRAGELFF TGTGCCAGTATGACAGGGAAAATAAGGGCCGGGGAGCTGTTTTTT
TRBJ2-5 14 many NA TRBV6-5 CASSYLKEIETQYF TGTGCCAGCAGTTACCTGAAGGAAATTGAGACCCAGTACTTC
TRBJ1-1 14 many NA TRBV5-1 CASSLIGGRTEAFF TGCGCCAGCAGCTTGATCGGGGGGCGGACTGAAGCTTTCTTT
TRBJ2-2 16 many TRBD1 TRBV7-2 CASSPPGQGGTGELFF TGTGCCAGCAGCCCACCGGGACAGGGCGGCACCGGGGAGCTGTTTTTT
TRBJ1-2 15 many NA TRBV5-6 CASSRGLTVRLGYTF TGTGCCAGCAGCCGCGGACTAACAGTCCGGCTTGGCTACACCTTC
TRBJ2-1 14 many TRBD2 TRBV30 CASRRAGGPREQFF TGTGCCTCCCGTCGGGCGGGAGGGCCAAGGGAGCAGTTCTTC
TRBJ2-7 16 once TRBD1 TRBV2 CASRLIGTGKTYEQYF TGTGCCAGCAGATTGATTGGGACAGGGAAAACCTACGAGCAGTACTTC
TRBJ1-1 14 many NA TRBV9 CASSPRASSPEAFF TGTGCCAGCAGCCCAAGGGCCTCTAGCCCTGAAGCTTTCTTT
TRBJ1-2 14 many NA TRBV7-2 CASSPGGPRYGYTF TGTGCCAGCAGCCCCGGCGGGCCTCGCTATGGCTACACCTTC
TRBJ2-5 13 NA NA TRBV6-2/TRBV6-3 CASSEPGAKTQYF TGTGCCAGCAGCGAGCCAGGGGCGAAGACCCAGTACTTC
TRBJ2-3 15 many NA TRBV27 CASRARRAAEDTQYF TGTGCCAGCAGAGCTAGGAGGGCCGCGGAAGATACGCAGTATTTT
TRBJ1-1 15 many TRBD1 TRBV4-3 CASSQDYRGNTEAFF TGCGCCAGCAGCCAAGATTACAGGGGGAACACTGAAGCTTTCTTT
TRBJ2-7 15 few NA TRBV9 CASSPSNSRAIEQYF TGTGCCAGCAGCCCCTCCAATTCCAGGGCGATCGAGCAGTACTTC
TRBJ2-2 18 NA TRBD2 TRBV5-1 CASSGMGLAGGYTGELFF TGCGCCAGCAGCGGAATGGGACTAGCGGGAGGGTACACCGGGGAGCTGTTTTTT
TRBJ2-5 14 many NA TRBV29-1 CSHGGDGAWETQYF TGCAGCCACGGGGGCGATGGGGCATGGGAGACCCAGTACTTC
TRBJ1-1 18 many NA TRBV7-7 CASSGGGRGRWANTEAFF TGTGCTAGCAGCGGGGGTGGCAGGGGACGTTGGGCCAACACTGAAGCTTTCTTT
TRBJ1-4 15 few NA TRBV25-1 CASSEWGRLRGKLFF TGTGCCAGCAGTGAATGGGGCCGCCTACGGGGAAAACTGTTTTTT
TRBJ1-5 14 many NA TRBV5-6 CASSLAHSNQPQHF TGTGCCAGCAGCTTGGCCCATAGCAATCAGCCCCAGCATTTT
TRBJ2-6 17 NA NA TRBV7-2 CASSSLGRSSGANVLTF TGTGCCAGCAGCTCCCTGGGACGGAGCTCTGGGGCCAACGTCCTGACTTTC
TRBJ2-3 13 many NA TRBV5-1 CASSFGSADTQYF TGCGCCAGCAGCTTTGGTAGCGCAGATACGCAGTATTTT
TRBJ2-7 15 many TRBD2 TRBV12-3/TRBV12-4 CASSFLLAGLYEQYF TGTGCCAGCAGTTTCCTCCTAGCGGGACTCTACGAGCAGTACTTC
TRBJ2-7 12 NA NA TRBV5-5 CASSFGVDEQYF TGTGCCAGCAGCTTCGGGGTCGACGAGCAGTACTTC
TRBJ2-3 16 few NA TRBV28 CASSLSSSGLLDTQYF TGTGCCAGCAGTTTATCATCCAGCGGCCTGTTAGATACGCAGTATTTT
TRBJ2-2 13 NA NA TRBV18 CASSQGSAGELFF TGTGCCAGCTCACAGGGGTCCGCCGGGGAGCTGTTTTTT
TRBJ2-1 15 many NA TRBV12-3/TRBV12-4 CASSYGDLTYNEQFF TGTGCCAGCAGTTACGGGGACCTTACCTACAATGAGCAGTTCTTC